These T cell receptor beta chains were read from a single sample in a study of shared clonotypes between healthy human individuals. Profiling relied on immunoSEQ multiplex PCR, and the TCRdb table lists in-frame clones only, not all of them. The sample yields millions of clones, roughly nine tenths seen once. The sequenced sample consisted of naive CD4+ T cells sorted from blood. Receptor source: a man younger than 35 in good health. Each CDR3 is given without its conserved first and last residue. The size field is filled for only some rows; it gives once, few, many or a size class.

clone_size	v_call	j_call	cdr3_aa
.	TRBV7-6	TRBJ2-5	ASSLAGQGGLETQY
.	TRBV9	TRBJ1-1	ASLQGGYTEAF
.	TRBV5-1	TRBJ1-1	ASSIVTGLNTEAF
.	TRBV5-1	TRBJ2-2	ASSPGTPYTGELF
few	TRBV7-9	TRBJ1-1	ASSLDGAEAF
.	TRBV5-1	TRBJ2-2	ASSFGPNTGELF
.	TRBV9	TRBJ2-3	ASGGGGPGADTQY
.	TRBV19	TRBJ1-2	ASSMGGKYGYT
few	TRBV19	TRBJ2-1	ASSMPAKLDVNEQF
.	TRBV5-1	TRBJ2-1	ASSLSGIGEQF
.	TRBV2	TRBJ2-2	ASSDKAGVNTGELF
.	TRBV14	TRBJ2-2	ASSQSGGRELF
.	TRBV30	TRBJ1-3	APRDRQSGNTIY
.	TRBV6-1	TRBJ2-5	ASSEAGGRETQY
.	TRBV9	TRBJ2-7	ASSVGPNYEQY
.	TRBV7-3	TRBJ2-5	ASSPGGAQETQY
.	TRBV4-1	TRBJ1-4	ASSQGVVLGTNEKLF
once	TRBV10-3	TRBJ2-7	AISESVQMEQY
.	TRBV28	TRBJ1-6	ASSSPGQKLNSPLH
.	TRBV7-6	TRBJ2-7	ASSFAQEGFYEQY
.	TRBV6-6	TRBJ2-7	ASSPSPYEQY
.	TRBV7-8	TRBJ2-5	ASSSDRGPQETQY
.	TRBV20-1	TRBJ1-5	SLGQPQH
.	TRBV9	TRBJ1-4	ASSPNVGQKGEKLF
.	TRBV5-6	TRBJ1-1	ASSLDWTGTPEAF
.	TRBV6-1	TRBJ2-7	ASRPGPLESHEQY
.	TRBV5-4	TRBJ2-1	ASSRGTSGSINEQF
.	TRBV7-9	TRBJ2-5	ASSGRQVGETQY
.	TRBV5-1	TRBJ1-2	ASRAGVGYGYT
.	TRBV18	TRBJ2-3	ASSPRITDTQY
.	TRBV18	TRBJ2-2	ASSPRQVDTGELF
.	TRBV20-1	TRBJ1-6	SASLPPLH
.	TRBV6-5	TRBJ2-1	ASSSGGTGLNEQF
.	TRBV7-2	TRBJ2-1	ASSAPPGGDEQF
.	TRBV5-6	TRBJ1-3	ASSFDRDLLSSGNTIY
.	TRBV2	TRBJ2-1	ASSDRGGPGNEQF
.	TRBV7-2	TRBJ1-3	ASSSRDGSGNTIY
.	TRBV6-1	TRBJ1-1	ASSDTQGQGIREAF
.	TRBV5-6	TRBJ2-2	ASSLSYLNTGELF
.	TRBV4-1	TRBJ1-3	ASSPQPDRGRRDTIY
.	TRBV6-5	TRBJ2-5	ASSSRPLYQETQY
.	TRBV11-2	TRBJ2-7	ASSLTTTTEQY
once	TRBV18	TRBJ2-7	ASSTGAYEQY
once	TRBV19	TRBJ2-5	ASSRGRWETQY
once	TRBV7-9	TRBJ1-2	ASSPRTGSTYGYT
.	TRBV6-5	TRBJ1-2	ASSRLVADGYT
.	TRBV7-2	TRBJ2-7	ASSNRGAGYEQY
.	TRBV6-1	TRBJ2-1	ASSQGGIWGEQF
.	TRBV7-9	TRBJ1-1	ASSLAIQPVGTEAF
.	TRBV5-1	TRBJ2-2	ASSFLSGQGTGELF
.	TRBV7-9	TRBJ2-3	ASNLLAGGITDTQY
.	TRBV7-2	TRBJ2-1	ASSRRDPYNEQF
once	TRBV5-8	TRBJ1-2	ASSPSGGSYGYT
.	TRBV7-2	TRBJ2-7	ASSLGQGYYEQY